The clone carrying this T cell receptor (beta chain) was found once. The V segment lost 4 bases and the J segment 8 bases; nucleotides outside the gene matches: 14. Germline V CDR1 and CDR2: SGHNT, YYREEE (reference sequence). CDR3 length: 16 residues. These data come from a study of blood T cell repertoires in COVID-19. Study details: Spain, Italy and the United States supplied samples that represented acute and convalescent COVID-19. PBMCs, B-cell-depleted T cells, or T cells were the source of the cDNA or gDNA that made up the material.

In the original processing: Amplification of reference gene primers provided the estimated nucleated cell counts. Method: immunoSEQ multiplex PCR; TCRdb's copy keeps in-frame clones and lacks some. V, J and clone size are those of that table, while D and trimming were read from the DNA. The sample shows around 300,000 clones, around four fifths of them seen only once. The material sequenced was peripheral blood. The source is a woman between 50 and 59 years old with active or convalescent COVID-19. V is TRBV5-4 and J is TRBJ2-1, with 8 bases aligning to TRBD2. CDR3 residues: CASSRGGWRESYEQFF. CDR3 DNA sequence: TGTGCCAGCAGCCGGGGGGGGTGGCGGGAGAGCTATGAGCAGTTCTTC.